A selection of T cell receptor beta chains follows, all from one sample in a study of blood T cell repertoires in COVID-19. The protocol was immunoSEQ multiplex PCR, while the TCRdb copy is restricted to in-frame clones and leaves out a portion. Seen here are fewer than 90,000 clones, approximately 80% observed once, and the top ten hold around 49%. The sample consisted of peripheral blood. These receptors all stem from a human donor in a cohort sampled during active COVID-19. The CDR3 runs from the conserved cysteine through the conserved F or W. Each record gives: V gene, D gene, J gene, CDR3 DNA, CDR3 protein. D genes are given only for firm matches.

TRBV28	TRBD2	TRBJ2-2	TGTGCCAGCAGTTTCCTAGCGGGGGAGAGCACCGGGGAGCTGTTTTTT	CASSFLAGESTGELFF
TRBV2	TRBD1	TRBJ2-7	TGTGCCAGCAGTCCCCTAAAACCGGGACAGGGTAGCGAGCAGTACTTC	CASSPLKPGQGSEQYF
TRBV19	-	TRBJ2-1	TGTGCCAGTACCCAGGGACATAGCTCCTACAATGAGCAGTTCTTC	CASTQGHSSYNEQFF
TRBV4-1	TRBD1	TRBJ1-2	TGCGCCAGCAGCCAAGGAAGATGGGACAGGGGGGGATATGGCTACACCTTC	CASSQGRWDRGGYGYTF
TRBV7-2	TRBD2	TRBJ2-3	TGTGCCAGCAGCTTAGCTAGCGGGAGCTCAGATACGCAGTATTTT	CASSLASGSSDTQYF
TRBV29-1	-	TRBJ2-5	TGCAGCGTTGAAGATGTACTGGCGGGGACCGTCCAAGAGACCCAGTACTTC	CSVEDVLAGTVQETQYF
TRBV4-1	-	TRBJ2-1	TGCGCCAGCAGCCATAGCGGACTCTCCTACAATGAGCAGTTCTTC	CASSHSGLSYNEQFF
TRBV14	-	TRBJ2-3	TGTGCCAGCAGCCCGCATCCGGGTTCCACGCAGTATTTT	CASSPHPGSTQYF
TRBV5-1	TRBD2	TRBJ2-1	TGCGCCAGCAGCTCCACGGGGAGGGACCCCTACAATGAGCAGTTCTTC	CASSSTGRDPYNEQFF
TRBV12-3/TRBV12-4	-	TRBJ2-7	TGTGCCACTAGCGTCACCTCCTACGAGCAGTACTTC	CATSVTSYEQYF
TRBV5-1	-	TRBJ2-3	TGCGCCAGCAGCCGAGAGCGGGATACGCAGTATTTT	CASSRERDTQYF
TRBV12-3/TRBV12-4	-	TRBJ1-1	TGTGCCATTACACCGGACTGGGTCACTGAAGCTTTCTTT	CAITPDWVTEAFF
TRBV7-9	TRBD2	TRBJ2-7	TGTGCCAGCAGCACACTAGCGGGAGGCACCTACGAGCAGTACTTC	CASSTLAGGTYEQYF
TRBV28	-	TRBJ2-7	TGTGCCAGCAGTTCCCCCCCGTCGGGAGAGAGCGAGCAGTACTTC	CASSSPPSGESEQYF
TRBV7-2	-	TRBJ2-3	TGTGCCAGCAGCTTAGTGGTTGGCGGGACCACAGATACGCAGTATTTT	CASSLVVGGTTDTQYF